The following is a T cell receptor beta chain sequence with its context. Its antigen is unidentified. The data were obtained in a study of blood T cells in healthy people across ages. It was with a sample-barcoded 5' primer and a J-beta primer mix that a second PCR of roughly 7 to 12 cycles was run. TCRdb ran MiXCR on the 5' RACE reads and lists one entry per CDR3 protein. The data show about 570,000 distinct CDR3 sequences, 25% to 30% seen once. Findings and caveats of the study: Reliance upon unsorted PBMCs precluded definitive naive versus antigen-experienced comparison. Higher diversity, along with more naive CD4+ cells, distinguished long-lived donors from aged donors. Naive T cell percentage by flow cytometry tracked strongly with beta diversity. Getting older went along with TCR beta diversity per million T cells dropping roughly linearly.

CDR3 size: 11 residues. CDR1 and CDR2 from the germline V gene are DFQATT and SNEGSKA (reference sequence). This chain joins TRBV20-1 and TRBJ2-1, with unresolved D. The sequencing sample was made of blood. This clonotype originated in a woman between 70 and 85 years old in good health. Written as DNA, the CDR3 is TGCTCGTGTGCGGTCTACAATGAGCAGTTCTTC. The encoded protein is CSCAVYNEQFF.